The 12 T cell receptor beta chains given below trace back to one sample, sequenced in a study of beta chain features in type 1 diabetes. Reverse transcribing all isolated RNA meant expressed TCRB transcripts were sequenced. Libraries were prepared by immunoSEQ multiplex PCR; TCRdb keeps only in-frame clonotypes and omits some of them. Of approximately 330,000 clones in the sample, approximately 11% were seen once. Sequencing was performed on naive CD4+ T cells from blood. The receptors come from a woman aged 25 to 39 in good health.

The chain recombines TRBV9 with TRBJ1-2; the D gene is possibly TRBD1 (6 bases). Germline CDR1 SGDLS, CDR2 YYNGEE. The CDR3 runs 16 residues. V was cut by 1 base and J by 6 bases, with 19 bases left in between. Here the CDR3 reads CASSVSFGDNRNGYTF. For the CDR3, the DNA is TGTGCCAGCAGCGTATCTTTTGGGGACAATCGAAATGGCTACACCTTC.

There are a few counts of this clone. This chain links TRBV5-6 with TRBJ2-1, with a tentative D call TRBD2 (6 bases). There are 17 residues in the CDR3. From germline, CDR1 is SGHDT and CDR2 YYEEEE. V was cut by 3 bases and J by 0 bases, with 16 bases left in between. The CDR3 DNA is TGTGCCAGCAGCTCTCCGGGACTTGCCGTCTCCTACAATGAGCAGTTCTTC. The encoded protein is CASSSPGLAVSYNEQFF.

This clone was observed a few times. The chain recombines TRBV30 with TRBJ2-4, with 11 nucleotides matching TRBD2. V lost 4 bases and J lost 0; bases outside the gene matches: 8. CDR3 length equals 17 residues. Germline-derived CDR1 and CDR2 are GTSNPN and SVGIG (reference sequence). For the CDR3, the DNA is TGTGCCTGGACAACGGGACTAGCGGCTCGAGCCAAAAACATTCAGTACTTC. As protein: CAWTTGLAARAKNIQYF. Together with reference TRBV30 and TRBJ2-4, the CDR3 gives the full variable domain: SQTIHQWPATLVQPVGSPLSLECTVEGTSNPNLYWYRQAAGRGLQLLFYSVGIGQISSEVPQNLSASRPQDRQFILSSKKLLLSDSGFYLCAWTTGLAARAKNIQYFGAGTRLSVL.

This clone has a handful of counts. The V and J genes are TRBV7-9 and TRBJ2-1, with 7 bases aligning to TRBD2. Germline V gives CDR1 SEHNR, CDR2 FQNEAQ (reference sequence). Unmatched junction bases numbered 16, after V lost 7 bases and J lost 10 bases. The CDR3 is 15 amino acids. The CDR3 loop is CASTRGSHELNEQFF. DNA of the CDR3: TGTGCCAGCACCCGCGGGAGTCATGAACTAAACGAGCAGTTCTTC.

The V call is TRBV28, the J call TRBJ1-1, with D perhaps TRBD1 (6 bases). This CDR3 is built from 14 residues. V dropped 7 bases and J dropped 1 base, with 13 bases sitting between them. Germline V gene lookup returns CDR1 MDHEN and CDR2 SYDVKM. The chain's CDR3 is CASKGGAENTEAFF. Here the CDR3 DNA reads TGTGCCAGCAAAGGGGGGGCGGAGAACACTGAAGCTTTCTTT.

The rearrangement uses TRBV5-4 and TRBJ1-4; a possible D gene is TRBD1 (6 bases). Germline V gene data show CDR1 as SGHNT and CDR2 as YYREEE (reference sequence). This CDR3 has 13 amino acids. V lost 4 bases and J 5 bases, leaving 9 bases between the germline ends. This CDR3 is CASSRTVNEKLFF. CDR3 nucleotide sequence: TGTGCCAGCAGCCGGACAGTGAATGAAAAACTGTTTTTT.

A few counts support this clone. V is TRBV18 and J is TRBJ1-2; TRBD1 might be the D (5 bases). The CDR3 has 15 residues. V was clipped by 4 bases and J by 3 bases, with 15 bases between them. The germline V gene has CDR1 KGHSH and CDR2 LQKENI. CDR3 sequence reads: CASSLQGIRDYGYTF. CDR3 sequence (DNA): TGTGCCAGCTCACTGCAGGGTATCAGGGACTATGGCTACACCTTC.

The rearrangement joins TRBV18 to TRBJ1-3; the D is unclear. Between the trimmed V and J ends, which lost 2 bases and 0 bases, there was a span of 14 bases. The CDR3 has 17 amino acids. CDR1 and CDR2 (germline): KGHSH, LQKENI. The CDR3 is CASSPNRPGSSGNTIYF. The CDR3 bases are TGTGCCAGCTCACCAAACCGTCCAGGTTCCTCTGGAAACACCATATATTTT.

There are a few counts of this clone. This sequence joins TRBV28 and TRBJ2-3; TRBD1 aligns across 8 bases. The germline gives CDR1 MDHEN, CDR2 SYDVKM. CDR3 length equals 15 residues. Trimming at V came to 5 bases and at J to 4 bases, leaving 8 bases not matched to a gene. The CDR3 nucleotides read TGTGCCAGCAGTCCGGGACAGGCTTTCCCAGATACGCAGTATTTT. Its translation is CASSPGQAFPDTQYF.

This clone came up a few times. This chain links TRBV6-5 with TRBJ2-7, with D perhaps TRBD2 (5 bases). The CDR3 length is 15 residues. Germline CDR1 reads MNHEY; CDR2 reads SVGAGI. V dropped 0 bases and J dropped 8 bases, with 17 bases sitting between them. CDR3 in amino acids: CASSYSGDLGSKQYF. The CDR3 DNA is TGTGCCAGCAGTTACTCGGGAGACCTGGGGAGTAAGCAGTACTTC.

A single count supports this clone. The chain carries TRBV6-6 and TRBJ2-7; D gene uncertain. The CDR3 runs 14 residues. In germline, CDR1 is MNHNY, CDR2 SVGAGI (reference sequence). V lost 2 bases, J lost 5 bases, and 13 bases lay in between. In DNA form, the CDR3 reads TGTGCCAGCAGTTACGATTTTACGAGTCACGAGCAGTACTTC. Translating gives CASSYDFTSHEQYF.

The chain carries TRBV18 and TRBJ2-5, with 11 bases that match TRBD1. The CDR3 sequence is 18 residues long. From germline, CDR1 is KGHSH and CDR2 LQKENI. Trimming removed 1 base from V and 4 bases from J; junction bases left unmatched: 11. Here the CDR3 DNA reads TGTGCCAGCTCACCACGCACGGACAGGGGGCTTAGGGGAGAGACCCAGTACTTC. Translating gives CASSPRTDRGLRGETQYF.